This TCR beta chain was retrieved from a study of Ad26.COV2.S vaccination and SARS-CoV-2 variants. TCRdb keeps only in-frame clones here, not all; method: immunoSEQ multiplex PCR. The sample lists around 450,000 clones, about 91% seen once, with about 2.5% in the top ten. The treatment denotes: around 19 received Ad26.COV2.S at low or high dose, single or two shots; five or six received placebo; per-sample allocation not given. Day 63 after the first vaccine or placebo injection was the time point for sampling. CDR1 LGHNA and CDR2 YSLEER come from the germline V gene. The CDR3 is made up of 17 amino acids. V shed 0 bases and J shed 0 bases, with 14 bases lying between them.

This specimen was peripheral blood, taken in a trial of Ad26.COV2.S vaccine versus placebo. This chain joins TRBV4-3 and TRBJ1-1, with no clear D. This TCR came from a person between 18 and 65 years old who received the Ad26.COV2.S COVID-19 vaccine or a placebo. The CDR3 coding sequence is TGCGCCAGCAGCCAAGAGTGGCAGCGGGGTTTGAACACTGAAGCTTTCTTT. It translates to CASSQEWQRGLNTEAFF.